This entry describes one T cell receptor beta chain. This record comes from a study of blood T cell repertoires in COVID-19. Everyone who took part was roughly 18 to 90 years old, and they came from about two dozen US areas. In the authors' workflow: Estimated nucleated cell counts came from reference gene primer amplification. Generated by immunoSEQ multiplex PCR, the TCRdb table keeps only in-frame clones and is missing some. D and trimming come from the DNA, and the V and J calls and clone size come from that table. The sample includes about 220,000 clones, roughly four fifths of them seen just once. This CDR3 has 15 residues. CDR1 and CDR2 from the germline V gene are SGHDT and YYEEEE. V was trimmed by 3 bases and J by 0 bases, leaving 12 bases between them.

Sequencing input: PBMCs or T cells enriched from blood (not recorded which). The chain uses TRBV5-6 and TRBJ2-5; no clear D gene. This TCR was recovered from a man aged 35 to 55 who had recovered from COVID-19. This CDR3 reads CASSSRNWYQETQYF. The DNA of the CDR3 is TGTGCCAGCAGCTCCCGAAACTGGTACCAAGAGACCCAGTACTTC.